The sequence of this T cell receptor (beta chain) was determined in a study of CD4 T cells in relation to SARS-CoV-2 and coronaviruses. The assay was immunoSEQ multiplex PCR, and TCRdb's table has in-frame clones only and misses some. The sample includes 25,000 or so clones, about four fifths of them seen just once. Before the COVID-19 pandemic, during about 2011-2019, CD4+ T cells were taken from unexposed donors. After roughly ten days of culture, CD4+ T cells were isolated. Comments on this clone: Its antigen is as yet unknown.

Germline trimming cut 2 bases from V and 2 bases from J; bases unmatched to any gene: 3. CDR1 is KGHSH and CDR2 is LQKENI in the germline V gene. The CDR3 is 14 residues long. Sequenced input: CD4+ T cells from PBMCs, cultured in vitro. The chain combines TRBV18 with TRBJ2-7, with 7 bases aligning to TRBD1. This sequence originates from a human donor in good health. CDR3 DNA: TGTGCCAGCTCACCAACAGGGGAGACCTACGAGCAGTACTTC. This encodes CASSPTGETYEQYF.